This is a list of T cell receptor beta chains from one sample in a study of blood T cell repertoires in COVID-19. The method was immunoSEQ multiplex PCR; TCRdb's version includes in-frame clones alone and lacks a portion of them. Of 290,000 or so clones listed, 86% are singletons. Sample: PBMCs or T cells enriched from blood (not recorded which). These receptors were taken from a woman between 18 and 30 years old who had recovered from COVID-19. CDR3s include the opening cysteine and the closing phenylalanine or tryptophan. A D gene is named only where the DNA matches it firmly. Clone size is not always given. Where it is, it says once, few, many or a class for expanded clones.

TRBJ1-6 TRBD1 . TRBV28 TGTGCCAGCAGTCTGACAGGGCTGAGGTTGGGTAATTCACCCCTCCACTTT CASSLTGLRLGNSPLHF
TRBJ1-1 . . TRBV25-1 TGTGCCAGCAGTGAATCCTACAGAAGCACTGAAGCTTTCTTT CASSESYRSTEAFF
TRBJ2-5 TRBD2 . TRBV19 TGTGCCAGTAGTATAGCTGGCGGGACTAGCGGGAGGACCCAGTACTTC CASSIAGGTSGRTQYF
TRBJ2-3 TRBD2 . TRBV11-2 TGTGCCAGCAGCTTGTTTGGCGGGGGAACCTCTAGCACAGATACGCAGTATTTT CASSLFGGGTSSTDTQYF
TRBJ2-3 TRBD2 . TRBV7-2 TGTGCCAGCAGCTTTAGACTAGCGGGGGGGGCGGGAGATACGCAGTATTTT CASSFRLAGGAGDTQYF
TRBJ2-1 . . TRBV9 TGTGCCAGCAGCGTAGAGTTGGAGGACTACAATGAGCAGTTCTTC CASSVELEDYNEQFF
TRBJ2-3 . . TRBV4-1 TGCGCCAGCAGCCAAGGAGAACGGGATACGCAGTATTTT CASSQGERDTQYF
TRBJ1-2 . few TRBV15 TGTGCCACCAGCAGAGGCATCCTCGGGAGCGCCCCGTATGGCTACACCTTC CATSRGILGSAPYGYTF
TRBJ2-5 . . TRBV18 TGTGCCAGCTCACCATCCCCGCGGGAACAAGAGACCCAGTACTTC CASSPSPREQETQYF
TRBJ1-4 TRBD1 . TRBV12-3/TRBV12-4 TGTGCCAGCAGCCAGGGGGGCGGTGAAAAACTGTTTTTT CASSQGGGEKLFF
TRBJ2-1 . few TRBV7-3 TGTGCCAGCAGCTTGGCCCCCTCATCTGATGAGCAGTTCTTC CASSLAPSSDEQFF
TRBJ2-5 TRBD1 many TRBV5-1 TGCGCCAGCAGCTCGAGGACAGGGACCCAAGAGACCCAGTACTTC CASSSRTGTQETQYF
TRBJ2-2 TRBD2 . TRBV20-1 TGCAGTGCTAGTACCGGGGGGAACGCCGTTACAGTCGGGGAGCTGTTTTTT CSASTGGNAVTVGELFF
TRBJ2-3 TRBD2 many TRBV9 TGTGCCAGCAGCCCAGCCTACCTTGGGCGGGGGGTAAGCACAGATACGCAGTATTTT CASSPAYLGRGVSTDTQYF
TRBJ2-5 . . TRBV10-3 TGTGCCATCAGTCGTAGTCAGCTTCGGCCGGGACAAGAGACCCAGTACTTC CAISRSQLRPGQETQYF
TRBJ2-1 TRBD2 . TRBV3-1/TRBV3-2 TGTGCCAGCAGCCAAGCTCTTGGGGTAGCGGGGGGCCAAACTGATGAGCAGTTCTTC CASSQALGVAGGQTDEQFF
TRBJ2-7 TRBD2 . TRBV19 TGTGCCAGTACTAGCGGGAGTTACGAGCAGTACTTC CASTSGSYEQYF
TRBJ2-1 TRBD2 . TRBV19 TGTGCCAGTAGTATAACTTTAGCGGGGGGCTTTAACAATGAGCAGTTCTTC CASSITLAGGFNNEQFF
TRBJ1-1 TRBD1 . TRBV10-3 TGTGCCATCACGGGGGAACAGGGGGCAGGGACTGAAGCTTTCTTT CAITGEQGAGTEAFF
TRBJ2-5 TRBD2 . TRBV5-5 TGTGCCAGCAGCTTTGGCGGGGGGGAGGAGACCCAGTACTTC CASSFGGGEETQYF
TRBJ2-7 . . TRBV5-1 TGCGCCAGCAGCTTGGCGCCTTCAGGGGTGTCCTACGAGCAGTACTTC CASSLAPSGVSYEQYF
TRBJ2-2 TRBD1 . TRBV7-2 TGTGCCAGCAGTTGGACAGGGCGGACCGGGGAGCTGTTTTTT CASSWTGRTGELFF
TRBJ2-2 TRBD2 . TRBV28 TGTGCCACCAAGACTAGCGGGTCCGGGGAGCTGTTTTTT CATKTSGSGELFF
TRBJ2-3 TRBD2 . TRBV19 TGTGCCAGTAGTGGGACTAGCGGCGGACCCCAAGATACGCAGTATTTT CASSGTSGGPQDTQYF
TRBJ1-1 . . TRBV6-5 TGTGCCAGCAGTTACCTCACAACGAACACTGAAGCTTTCTTT CASSYLTTNTEAFF
TRBJ1-3 TRBD1 . TRBV28 TGTGCCAGCAGTCTGGGGACAGGGGGCACCATATATTTT CASSLGTGGTIYF
TRBJ1-2 . . TRBV30 TGTGCCTGGACCCCGCGACAGAGACCTAACTATGGCTACACCTTC CAWTPRQRPNYGYTF
TRBJ2-7 . once TRBV6-5 TGTGCCAGCAGTTACTCGACTAGACCCTACGAGCAGTACTTC CASSYSTRPYEQYF
TRBJ2-5 TRBD1 few TRBV18 TGTGCCAGCTCACCGGACAGGGGGCAAGAGACCCAGTACTTC CASSPDRGQETQYF
TRBJ2-1 . once TRBV24-1 TGTGCCACCAGTGCTCTAGCCCAGCAGTTCTTC CATSALAQQFF
TRBJ1-2 TRBD1 . TRBV3-1/TRBV3-2 TGTGCCAGCAGCCATGAGGACAGGGGGAATGGCTACACCTTC CASSHEDRGNGYTF
TRBJ2-7 . few TRBV4-1 TGCGCCAGCAGCCAAGACCCGACACTTACCTACGAGCAGTACTTC CASSQDPTLTYEQYF
TRBJ1-1 . . TRBV7-9 TGTGCCAGCAGCTTAGAGTACAGGGAAACGACTGAAGCTTTCTTT CASSLEYRETTEAFF
TRBJ2-3 TRBD2 . TRBV9 TGTGCCAGCAGCGCACTTGGGAGCGGGAGTGCAGATACGCAGTATTTT CASSALGSGSADTQYF
TRBJ2-5 TRBD2 . TRBV19 TGTGCCAGTAGTGGTGTCGGGCTAGCGGGCGCGGAAGAGACCCAGTACTTC CASSGVGLAGAEETQYF
TRBJ1-3 TRBD1 few TRBV7-3 TGTGCCAGCAGCTTAAACCCACCCCCACAGGGGACCTCTGGAAACACCATATATTTT CASSLNPPPQGTSGNTIYF
TRBJ1-1 TRBD1 . TRBV18 TGTGCCAGCTCTCTTCGGACAGGGACGAACACTGAAGCTTTCTTT CASSLRTGTNTEAFF
TRBJ1-1 . . TRBV19 TGTGCCAGTAGTCTAGAAACTGGGAACACTGAAGCTTTCTTT CASSLETGNTEAFF
TRBJ2-3 TRBD2 . TRBV7-3 TGTGCCAGCAGCCAAGCGGGAAAACTCACAGATACGCAGTATTTT CASSQAGKLTDTQYF
TRBJ1-2 . . TRBV3-1/TRBV3-2 TGTGCCAGCAGCCGACAGTCTATGTGGGGCTACACCTTC CASSRQSMWGYTF
TRBJ1-3 TRBD1 . TRBV10-3 TGTGCCATCAGCCGCACAGGGGAAGGAAACACCATATATTTT CAISRTGEGNTIYF
TRBJ2-1 TRBD1 . TRBV10-1 TGCGCCAGCAGTGCCAGGACAGGGAGCCATGAGCAGTTCTTC CASSARTGSHEQFF
TRBJ2-1 TRBD1 . TRBV7-9 TGTGCCAGCAGCAAAAGCCGGGACAGTAAACAGTTCTTC CASSKSRDSKQFF
TRBJ2-7 TRBD1 . TRBV7-3 TGTGCCAGCAGCGTATCGGGACCTCAGGGGGCCTACGAGCAGTACTTC CASSVSGPQGAYEQYF
TRBJ1-6 TRBD1 . TRBV7-2 TGTGCCAGCAGCTTAGAGTGGGACAGTGTTTCACCCCTCCACTTT CASSLEWDSVSPLHF
TRBJ1-5 . . TRBV6-5 TGTGCCAGCAGTTCTCGCAGACAGGCAGATCAGCCCCAGCATTTT CASSSRRQADQPQHF
TRBJ2-3 TRBD1 . TRBV6-5 TGTGCCAGCAGTTACTCGGGACAGGGGACAGATACGCAGTATTTT CASSYSGQGTDTQYF
TRBJ1-5 . . TRBV2 TGTGCCAGCAGCCGAACTGGCAATCAGCCCCAGCATTTT CASSRTGNQPQHF
TRBJ1-4 . . TRBV27 TGTGCCAGCAGTAGGGGCGGTCTGGAGATCTTCCCTAATGAAAAACTGTTTTTT CASSRGGLEIFPNEKLFF
TRBJ2-7 TRBD1 . TRBV3-1/TRBV3-2 TGTGCCAGCAGCCACCTAGGACAGGGGCCATACGAGCAGTACTTC CASSHLGQGPYEQYF
TRBJ2-5 TRBD1 . TRBV30 TGTGCCTGGACGGGACAGGGTCAAGAGACCCAGTACTTC CAWTGQGQETQYF
TRBJ2-7 TRBD1 . TRBV18 TGTGCCAGCTCACCCAGACAGGGGCCGACCTACGAGCAGTACTTC CASSPRQGPTYEQYF
TRBJ2-5 TRBD2 . TRBV28 TGTGCCAGCAGTTTCGTAGGGACTAGCGGGAGAGGGGAAGAGACCCAGTACTTC CASSFVGTSGRGEETQYF
TRBJ2-1 . . TRBV6-2/TRBV6-3 TGTGCCAGCAGTTTAACACTGGACGGACAAAGTGAGCAGTTCTTC CASSLTLDGQSEQFF
TRBJ1-1 . . TRBV11-2 TGTGCCAGCAGCTTCGGTAGTAAAATGAACACTGAAGCTTTCTTT CASSFGSKMNTEAFF